This T cell receptor (beta chain) was identified in a study of beta chain features in type 1 diabetes. Every participating donor gave one draw, a heparinised blood sample averaging about 100 mL. General study results and limits: Cells carrying high TCR expression could end up over-represented when cDNA is sequenced.

The germline CDR1 and CDR2 sequences are SNHLY and FYNNEI. The CDR3 loop spans 15 amino acids. J gave up 3 bases and V 7 bases, and 4 bases lay outside the gene matches. The entirety of the isolated RNA underwent reverse transcription, so expressed TCRB transcripts were sequenced. Sequencing was performed with immunoSEQ multiplex PCR; in TCRdb, only in-frame clones are kept and a portion is missing. The sample contains 160,000 or so clones, 7.5% to 9.5% of which appear only once. This clone was counted between two and nine times. Its antigen remains unknown. The receptor comes from a woman aged 18-29 years in good health. The sequencing sample was made of central memory CD4+ T cells from blood. The rearrangement links TRBV2 to TRBJ2-3; 13 nucleotides agree with TRBD2. The CDR3 sequence: CASNPTSGGTDTQYF. As DNA, the CDR3 is TGTGCCAGCAATCCGACTAGCGGGGGGACAGATACGCAGTATTTT.